This TCR beta chain was retrieved from a study of siplizumab effects on memory and regulatory T cells (dated by TCRdb to between 2017 and 2020). Background for the entire study: The study examined how the anti-CD2 antibody siplizumab affects alloreactive T-cell subsets in allogeneic mixed lymphocyte reactions built from human PBMCs. Points the paper makes about the study in general: About 80-96% of proliferating CD4+ or CD8+ clones could not be given a naive or memory phenotype. Siplizumab significantly reduced the cumulative frequency of alloreactive sequences traceable to unstimulated CD4+ memory T cells. Compared with memory T cells, unstimulated naive T cells appeared more diverse, and naive cells seemed to make a substantial contribution to the alloresponse. Among mappable alloreactive CD4+ clones, an average Treg-derived fraction of almost 70% was observed with siplizumab, compared with 25% to 30% in control reactions. Sequences below about 10^-5 frequency were poorly captured, so only a minor fraction of alloreactive clones could be mapped to unstimulated subsets. The suppressive function of proliferating Tregs from siplizumab cultures was not functionally confirmed.

The germline V end is reduced by 4 bases and the J end by 6 bases; junction bases left unmatched: 5. Looking up the germline V gene yields CDR1 SGHRS and CDR2 YFSETQ. The CDR3 runs 13 amino acids, cysteine and phenylalanine included. Left in the record is the CDR3 DNA by itself, 39 bases read in frame from the first base. A note on this clone: Which antigen it targets is not known. No quality values exist for individual bases; no much larger clone is one base distant.

Sorted unstimulated T cells and proliferating T cells recovered from mixed lymphocyte reactions underwent TCRbeta CDR3 sequencing. Fresh whole blood from approximately ten HLA-typed healthy donors was used to isolate PBMCs. The library was made by the immunoSEQ multiplex PCR assay. About 10^5 TCR templates per sample were assayed by the deep sequencing platform. Genomic DNA extracted from sorted T cells was the material used for TCRbeta CDR3 sequencing. As for the authors' bioinformatics: Clonal analysis of TCRbeta CDR3 data was done in the R programming language. Comparing unstimulated samples against CFSE-low samples taken after the reaction was how alloreactive CD4+ and CD8+ clones were defined. By matching sequences to the repertoires of sorted unstimulated Treg and non-Treg cells, each alloreactive CD4+ clone was assigned a regulatory or non-regulatory origin. In TCRdb, the immuneACCESS table is reduced to in-frame sequences with V and J assigned. These tables do not hold every clone; where another copy was compared, an unresolved V gene accounts for under half, and the others remain unexplained. The V and J calls and clone size are taken from that table; D and trimming were inferred from the DNA. Across this sample there are around 100,000 clones, with more than 90% seen only once. The ten most abundant clones make up roughly 2.6% of the sample.

The sample comprised CD4+ T cells sorted from blood. The clonotype was recovered from a human donor in good health. Some clones in this sample may be carry-over from other donors' samples. The chain uses TRBV5-1 and TRBJ2-7, with TRBD2 matching 9 junction bases. The bases are TGCGCCAGCAGCCTAGCGGGAATGCGCGAGCAGTACTTC. It encodes CASSLAGMREQYF.